A selection of T cell receptor beta chains follows, all from one sample in a study of shared clonotypes between healthy human individuals. Assay: immunoSEQ multiplex PCR; the TCRdb copy retains only in-frame clones and omits some. The data show 1.6 million or so clones, with roughly 96% seen just once and about 1.2% held by the top ten. The sample was naive CD4+ T cells sorted from blood. The receptors were gathered from a man between 25 and 39 years old in good health. CDR3s include the opening cysteine and the closing phenylalanine or tryptophan. D genes are given only for firm matches. Size is stated for part of the rows, as once, few or many counts, or as a class when the clone is expanded.

j_gene: TRBJ2-5; v_gene: TRBV9; abundance: NA; d_gene: TRBD2; CDR3nt: TGTGCCAGCAGCGTAGACAGACTAGCGGGGCTACAAGAGACCCAGTACTTC; CDR3aa: CASSVDRLAGLQETQYF
j_gene: TRBJ2-2; v_gene: TRBV6-7; abundance: NA; d_gene: NA; CDR3nt: TGTGCCAGCGGGCGAGGGGGGAAGAGGTACACCGGGGAGCTGTTTTTT; CDR3aa: CASGRGGKRYTGELFF
j_gene: TRBJ2-4; v_gene: TRBV9; abundance: once; d_gene: NA; CDR3nt: TGTGCCAGCAGCGTAGTCCCCTCCGACTCCTTAGCCAAAAACATTCAGTACTTC; CDR3aa: CASSVVPSDSLAKNIQYF
j_gene: TRBJ2-7; v_gene: TRBV28; abundance: NA; d_gene: TRBD2; CDR3nt: TGTGCCAGCAGTTTAATAGCGGGAGTCCCTCCCTACGAGCAGTACTTC; CDR3aa: CASSLIAGVPPYEQYF
j_gene: TRBJ2-7; v_gene: TRBV27; abundance: NA; d_gene: NA; CDR3nt: TGTGCCAGCAAGCCGGGACGGACCTCCTACGAGCAGTACTTC; CDR3aa: CASKPGRTSYEQYF
j_gene: TRBJ2-2; v_gene: TRBV15; abundance: NA; d_gene: NA; CDR3nt: TGTGCCACCAGCAGAGAGTTTGGTGGGAGAGGCACCGGGGAGCTGTTTTTT; CDR3aa: CATSREFGGRGTGELFF
j_gene: TRBJ1-2; v_gene: TRBV12-5; abundance: NA; d_gene: NA; CDR3nt: TGTGCTAGTGGTTTGGTAATAGGGCAGGGAGTCGGTGGCTACACCTTC; CDR3aa: CASGLVIGQGVGGYTF
j_gene: TRBJ2-3; v_gene: TRBV19; abundance: NA; d_gene: NA; CDR3nt: TGTGCCAGTAGTCCTAGGGTCGACACAGATACGCAGTATTTT; CDR3aa: CASSPRVDTDTQYF
j_gene: TRBJ2-5; v_gene: TRBV19; abundance: NA; d_gene: NA; CDR3nt: TGTGCCAGTAGGAGGTCGGGGCTTCAAGAGACCCAGTACTTC; CDR3aa: CASRRSGLQETQYF
j_gene: TRBJ2-1; v_gene: TRBV18; abundance: NA; d_gene: TRBD1; CDR3nt: TGTGCCAGCTCACCCGGGACAGGGTTTTCCTACAATGAGCAGTTCTTC; CDR3aa: CASSPGTGFSYNEQFF
j_gene: TRBJ1-1; v_gene: TRBV6-5; abundance: NA; d_gene: TRBD1; CDR3nt: TGTGCCAGCGGGAGGACAGGGGACACTGAAGCTTTCTTT; CDR3aa: CASGRTGDTEAFF
j_gene: TRBJ2-7; v_gene: TRBV4-3; abundance: NA; d_gene: NA; CDR3nt: TGCGCCAGCAGCCAAGATGCTACCCACGAGCAGTACTTC; CDR3aa: CASSQDATHEQYF
j_gene: TRBJ2-1; v_gene: TRBV9; abundance: NA; d_gene: TRBD2; CDR3nt: TGTGCCAGCAGCGTAACTAGCGGGAGTGGGGTCTACAATGAGCAGTTCTTC; CDR3aa: CASSVTSGSGVYNEQFF
j_gene: TRBJ1-2; v_gene: TRBV5-4; abundance: few; d_gene: TRBD1; CDR3nt: TGTGCCAGCAGCGTGAAGCTAAGGACAGGGAGGTCTGGCTACACCTTC; CDR3aa: CASSVKLRTGRSGYTF
j_gene: TRBJ2-2; v_gene: TRBV5-1; abundance: NA; d_gene: NA; CDR3nt: TGCGCCAGCAGCTTGGACAGGGCAAGCACCGGGGAGCTGTTTTTT; CDR3aa: CASSLDRASTGELFF
j_gene: TRBJ1-1; v_gene: TRBV7-2; abundance: NA; d_gene: TRBD1; CDR3nt: TGTGCCAGCAGCCGGACAGGGATGAACACTGAAGCTTTCTTT; CDR3aa: CASSRTGMNTEAFF
j_gene: TRBJ1-2; v_gene: TRBV28; abundance: NA; d_gene: TRBD1; CDR3nt: TGTGCCAGCATGTCCGGGACAGACTATGGCTACACCTTC; CDR3aa: CASMSGTDYGYTF
j_gene: TRBJ2-1; v_gene: TRBV7-9; abundance: NA; d_gene: TRBD1; CDR3nt: TGTGCCAGCAGCTTAGGGACAGGGGAGTGGAATGAGCAGTTCTTC; CDR3aa: CASSLGTGEWNEQFF
j_gene: TRBJ2-3; v_gene: TRBV6-5; abundance: once; d_gene: TRBD2; CDR3nt: TGTGCCAGCAGTACTAGCGGGAGTTTAGCAGATACGCAGTATTTT; CDR3aa: CASSTSGSLADTQYF
j_gene: TRBJ1-1; v_gene: TRBV9; abundance: NA; d_gene: NA; CDR3nt: TGTGCCAGCAGCCCTCTTTCGTACACTGAAGCTTTCTTT; CDR3aa: CASSPLSYTEAFF
j_gene: TRBJ2-5; v_gene: TRBV5-1; abundance: NA; d_gene: NA; CDR3nt: TGCGCCAGCAGCAGAAACCAAGAGACCCAGTACTTC; CDR3aa: CASSRNQETQYF
j_gene: TRBJ2-3; v_gene: TRBV28; abundance: NA; d_gene: TRBD2; CDR3nt: TGTGCCAGCACCTTAGCGGGAGGCACAGATACGCAGTATTTT; CDR3aa: CASTLAGGTDTQYF